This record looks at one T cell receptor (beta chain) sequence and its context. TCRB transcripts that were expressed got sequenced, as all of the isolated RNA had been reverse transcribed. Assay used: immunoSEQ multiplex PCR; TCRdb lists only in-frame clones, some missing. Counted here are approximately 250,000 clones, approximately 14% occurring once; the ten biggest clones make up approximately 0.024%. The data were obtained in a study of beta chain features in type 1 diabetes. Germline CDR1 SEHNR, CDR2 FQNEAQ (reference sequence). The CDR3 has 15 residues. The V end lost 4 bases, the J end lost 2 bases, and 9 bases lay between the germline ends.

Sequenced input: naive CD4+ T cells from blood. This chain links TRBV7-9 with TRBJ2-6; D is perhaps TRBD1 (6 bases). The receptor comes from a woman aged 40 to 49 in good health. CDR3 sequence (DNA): TGTGCCAGCAGCTCAACAGGGACTGGGGCCAACGTCCTGACTTTC. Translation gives CASSSTGTGANVLTF.